This T cell receptor beta chain was obtained from a study of T cells in Graves' hyperthyroidism and ophthalmopathy. From germline, CDR1 is LGHDT and CDR2 YNNKEL (reference sequence). The CDR3 has 14 residues. The V end lost 0 bases, the J end lost 8 bases, and 12 bases lay between the germline ends. Using RNA transcripts as the source, TCR beta CDR3 regions were amplified. The HTBI set primed first-round TCR CDR3 RT-PCR. TCRdb fed the multiplex PCR reads into MiXCR, producing one record per CDR3 protein. The sample has 700,000 or so distinct CDR3 sequences, 13% to 15% seen once; the top ten hold approximately 12%.

The gene calls are TRBV3-1 and TRBJ2-3; D possibly corresponds to TRBD1 (5 bases). The sequencing sample was made of blood. The origin of this receptor is a woman in her forties or fifties with Graves' ophthalmopathy. The CDR3, as DNA: TGTGCCAGCAGCCAAGATCTAGGGGTTCGTACGCAGTATTTT. Translation: CASSQDLGVRTQYF.